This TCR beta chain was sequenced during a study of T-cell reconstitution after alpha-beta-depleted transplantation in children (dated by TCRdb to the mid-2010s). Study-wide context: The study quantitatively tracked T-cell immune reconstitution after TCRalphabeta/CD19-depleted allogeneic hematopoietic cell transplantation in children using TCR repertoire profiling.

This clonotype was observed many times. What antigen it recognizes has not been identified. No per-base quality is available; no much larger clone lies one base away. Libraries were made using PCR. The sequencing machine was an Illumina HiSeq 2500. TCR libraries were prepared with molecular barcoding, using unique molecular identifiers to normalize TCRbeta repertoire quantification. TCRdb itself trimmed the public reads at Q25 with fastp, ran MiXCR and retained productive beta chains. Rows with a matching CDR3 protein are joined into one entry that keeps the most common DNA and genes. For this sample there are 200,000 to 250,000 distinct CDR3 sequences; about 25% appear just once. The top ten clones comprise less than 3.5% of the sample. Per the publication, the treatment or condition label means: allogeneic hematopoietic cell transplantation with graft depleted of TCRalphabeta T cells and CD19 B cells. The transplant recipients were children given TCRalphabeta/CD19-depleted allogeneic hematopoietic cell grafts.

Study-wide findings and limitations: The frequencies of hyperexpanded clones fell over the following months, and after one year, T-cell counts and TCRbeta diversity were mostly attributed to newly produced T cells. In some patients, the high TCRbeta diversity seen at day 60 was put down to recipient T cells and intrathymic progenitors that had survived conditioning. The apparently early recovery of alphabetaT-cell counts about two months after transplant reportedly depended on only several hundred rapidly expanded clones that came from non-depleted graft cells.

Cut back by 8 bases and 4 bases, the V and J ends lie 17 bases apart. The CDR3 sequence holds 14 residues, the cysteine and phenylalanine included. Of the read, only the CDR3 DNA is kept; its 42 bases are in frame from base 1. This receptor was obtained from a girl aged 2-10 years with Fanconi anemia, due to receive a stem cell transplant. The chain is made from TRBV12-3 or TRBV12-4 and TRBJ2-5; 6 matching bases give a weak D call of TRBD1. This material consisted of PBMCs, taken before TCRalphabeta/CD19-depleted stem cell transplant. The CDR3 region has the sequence CASLSWDKRETQYF. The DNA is TGTGCCAGCCTCAGTTGGGACAAAAGAGAGACCCAGTACTTC.